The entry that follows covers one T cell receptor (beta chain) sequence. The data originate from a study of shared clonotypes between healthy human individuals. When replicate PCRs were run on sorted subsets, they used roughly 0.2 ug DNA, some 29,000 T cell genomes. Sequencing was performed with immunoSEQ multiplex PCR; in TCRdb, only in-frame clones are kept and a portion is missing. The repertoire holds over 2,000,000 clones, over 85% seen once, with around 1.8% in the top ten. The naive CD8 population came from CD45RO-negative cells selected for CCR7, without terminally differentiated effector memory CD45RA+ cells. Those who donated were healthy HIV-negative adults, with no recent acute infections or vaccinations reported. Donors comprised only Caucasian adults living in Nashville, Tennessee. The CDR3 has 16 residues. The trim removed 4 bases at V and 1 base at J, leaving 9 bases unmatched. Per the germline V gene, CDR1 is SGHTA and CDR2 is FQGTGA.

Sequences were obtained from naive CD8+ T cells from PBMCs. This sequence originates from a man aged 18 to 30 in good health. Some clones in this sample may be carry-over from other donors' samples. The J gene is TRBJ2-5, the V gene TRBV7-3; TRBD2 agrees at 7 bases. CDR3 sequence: CASSSTGTNFQETQYF. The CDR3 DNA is TGTGCCAGCAGCTCCACTGGGACTAATTTCCAAGAGACCCAGTACTTC. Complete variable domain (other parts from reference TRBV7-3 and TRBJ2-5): GAGVSQTPSNKVTEKGKYVELRCDPISGHTALYWYRQSLGQGPEFLIYFQGTGAADDSGLPNDRFFAVRPEGSVSTLKIQRTERGDSAVYLCASSSTGTNFQETQYFGPGTRLLVL.